The entry below gives a single TCR beta chain sequence along with its context. The table lists this clone with a count of one. Its antigen is still unknown. One base away there is no much larger clone; base qualities are not given. These data originate in a study of T cell responses to AZD1222 COVID-19 vaccine (dated by TCRdb to about 2021). Looking at the study overall: AZD1222 recipients whose second dose came at about 4 weeks and those whose second dose came at about 12 weeks were combined into one group, since spike-specific TCR depth and breadth did not differ between the two schedules. A total of under 250 trial participants underwent TCR sequencing, of whom around 210 had received two doses of AZD1222 and around 25 had received two doses of the MenACWY control vaccine. Enrollment into the trials was organized by age into subgroups of 18-55, 56-69 and 70-plus years, and those subgroups contained approximately 150, 30 and 60 TCR-sequenced participants, respectively.

Study-wide findings and limitations: In the small 56-69-year group, the increase in depth fell short of significance, most likely because of low power. Conclusions about previously exposed vaccinees are limited, since just a handful of AZD1222 recipients were seropositive for SARS-CoV-2 at baseline. The vaccine-associated CD4 TCRs covered the entire spike protein, and the dominant responses fell in regions 160-218 and 743-854. A significant rise in spike-specific TCR breadth and depth was observed after two AZD1222 doses relative to day 0 and relative to MenACWY recipients. Reportedly, close to half of the unique spike-specific TCRs recognized epitopes lying outside the regions that are mutated in the B.1.351 and B.1.1.7 variants. No day 14 peak-response samples were available, so repertoires were characterized only after the peak T cell response. Participants were mostly white British, with more females than males. The authors suggested clonal diversity may have been underestimated.

The sample's time point label is to be understood as: baseline before first vaccination. The vaccinee samples were drawn from two UK trials, COV001 and COV002, one of which was a single-blind randomized controlled phase 2/3 trial testing AZD1222 (ChAdOx1 nCoV-19) in healthy adults. For TCRbeta chain sequencing, PBMC samples were collected from trial participants at day 0 and at day 28 after the second dose. The CDR3 regions of human TCRbeta chains were subjected to immunosequencing. Under the source paper's analysis protocol: TCRs in the repertoires were matched against a reference library of SARS-CoV-2-specific TCRs that had been generated with the MIRA antigen-specificity platform. Breadth meant the fraction of unique TCRs that were SARS-CoV-2-associated, whereas depth meant the fraction of total T cells that were SARS-CoV-2-associated. Using the MIRA data, every spike-specific TCR was mapped to the spike region that the TCR reacted to and assigned to either a CD4 or a CD8 class. Log10-transformed breadth and depth values were compared by one-way ANOVA with Sidak's multiple comparisons tests. In TCRdb, the immuneACCESS table is reduced to in-frame sequences with V and J assigned. These tables do not hold every clone; where another copy was compared, an unresolved V gene accounts for under half, and the others remain unexplained. The V and J calls and clone size come from that table; D and trimming were worked out from the DNA. The sample contains about 140,000 clones, approximately 90% of them found a single time. The leading ten clones occupy about 4.4% of the sample.

The receptor's source is an adult in good health. The sequencing here drew on peripheral blood, taken on day 0 of AZD1222 vaccination.

The base sequence is TGTGCCAGCAGCTTAGGAAGGGGCGAAGGAAACACCATATATTTT. The encoded protein is CASSLGRGEGNTIYF. The chain uses TRBV7-9 and TRBJ1-3; the D region possibly corresponds to TRBD1 (5 bases align). The germline V gene (reference sequence) yields SEHNR for CDR1 and FQNEAQ for CDR2. The V and J ends are trimmed by 1 base and 4 bases, leaving 11 bases between them. The CDR3 sequence holds 15 residues, the cysteine and phenylalanine included. Only the CDR3 part of the read is kept: 45 bases, read in frame from the first base. The entire variable domain, with the stretches around the CDR3 drawn from the reference TRBV7-9 and TRBJ1-3 proteins, is DTGVSQNPRHKITKRGQNVTFRCDPISEHNRLYWYRQTLGQGPEFLTYFQNEAQLEKSRLLSDRFSAERPKGSFSTLEIQRTEQGDSAMYLCASSLGRGEGNTIYFGEGSWLTVV.